This T cell receptor (beta chain) was identified in a study of blood T cell repertoires in COVID-19 (dated by TCRdb to 2019 to 2021). Notes on the research overall: The collaborator samples originated in the United States, Italy and Spain and spanned the acute and convalescent phases of COVID-19. The sample metadata nearly always contained a de-identified subject ID, COVID-19 status, age in years and sex. Samples came from the ongoing ImmuneRACE study (first 160 participants) plus 1,254 subjects from 6 global collaborators. Where available, HLA class I and class II types were taken from metadata supplied by the sample provider and were not determined by assay-based typing. The dataset comprised deeply sampled blood TCRbeta repertoires from subjects exposed to, actively infected with, or recovered from COVID-19. The repertoires were released in a freely available public database meant as a resource for research on the immune response to SARS-CoV-2. The material from the prospective study consisted of cDNA or gDNA derived from T cells, B-cell-depleted T cells, or PBMCs. Study-wide conclusions, independent of this receptor: The amount of clinical and demographic metadata varied by source and participant and was provided uncurated.

TCRbeta CDR3 regions were amplified from genomic DNA using the immunoSEQ Assay, a bias-controlled multiplex PCR. In the original analysis: The number of nucleated cells in each sample was estimated by amplification of reference gene primers within the assay. To quantify the absolute abundance of each unique TCRbeta CDR3 rearrangement, sequence reads were collapsed and filtered. Productive Simpson clonality was computed per sample as the square root of Simpson's diversity index over productive rearrangements. TCRdb holds this immuneACCESS table with in-frame rearrangements only. Some clones are missing; in checked studies, unresolved V genes explain under half, and the rest has no known cause. V and J calls and clone size come straight from that table; D and trimming were deduced from the DNA. The table for this sample lists some 28,000 clones; around three quarters of them were counted only once. The ten largest make up 40% of the sample.

About this clone itself: There is no known antigen for this receptor. Base qualities are not provided; no much larger clone lies one nucleotide away.

Whole blood was collected in K2EDTA tubes by collaborating institutions according to the institutions' own protocols. For TCRbeta analysis, collaborators shipped samples in one of three forms: frozen whole blood, isolated PBMCs, or DNA extracted from either of those sample types. The receptor was derived from a man in his 70s with acute or convalescent COVID-19. The sequencing sample was made of peripheral blood.

The bases are TGTGCCAGCTCACCACCGAGTCGTTTTGTTAACTATGGCTACACCTTC. Translation gives CASSPPSRFVNYGYTF. The chain is made from TRBV18 and TRBJ1-2; no D gene call is confident. Reading from cysteine to phenylalanine, the CDR3 counts 16 amino acids. The only DNA kept is the CDR3, 48 bases in frame from the first base. The junction shows trimming of 0 bases on V and 1 base on J, plus 12 bases between the germline ends. CDR1 and CDR2 (KGHSH, LQKENI) derive from the germline V gene.